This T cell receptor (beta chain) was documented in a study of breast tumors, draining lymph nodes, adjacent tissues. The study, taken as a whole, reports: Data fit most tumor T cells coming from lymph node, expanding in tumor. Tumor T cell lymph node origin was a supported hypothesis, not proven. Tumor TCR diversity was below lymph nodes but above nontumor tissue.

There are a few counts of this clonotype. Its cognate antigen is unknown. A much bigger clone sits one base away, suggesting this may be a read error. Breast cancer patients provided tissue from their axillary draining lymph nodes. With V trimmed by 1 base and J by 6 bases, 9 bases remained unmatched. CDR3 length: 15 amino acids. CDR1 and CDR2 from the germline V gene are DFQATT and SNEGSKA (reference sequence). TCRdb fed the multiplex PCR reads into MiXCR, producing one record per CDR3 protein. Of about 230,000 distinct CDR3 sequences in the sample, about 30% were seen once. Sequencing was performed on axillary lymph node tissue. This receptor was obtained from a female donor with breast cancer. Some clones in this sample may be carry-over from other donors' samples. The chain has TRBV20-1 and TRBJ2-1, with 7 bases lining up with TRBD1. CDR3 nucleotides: TGCAGTGCTAGAGCCGGGACAGTTTACGCCAATGAGCAGTTCTTC. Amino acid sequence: CSARAGTVYANEQFF.